This T cell receptor beta chain originates from a study of T cells in Graves' hyperthyroidism and ophthalmopathy. Study conclusions and caveats: Ophthalmopathy was model-predicted a median 6.5 months pre-onset. Ophthalmopathy and stable hyperthyroidism were told apart by a 13 V-J model.

Amplification of TCR beta CDR3 regions was performed using RNA transcripts as template. The HTBI primer set served for first-round RT-PCR of the TCR CDR3. TCRdb used MiXCR to reprocess the multiplex PCR reads, holding one entry per CDR3 protein. This table holds fewer than 750,000 distinct CDR3 sequences, approximately 14% found once. Patients were excluded because of uncontrolled infection, other autoimmune disease, pregnancy or lactation. The PBMCs were sourced from fresh peripheral blood (about 9.7 ml). Trimming removed 1 base from V and 2 bases from J, with 12 bases in between. Germline V lookup: CDR1 LGHNA, CDR2 YSLEER. The CDR3 consists of 15 residues. This clonotype was counted many times. Antigen specificity is unknown.

The chain recombines TRBV4-3 with TRBJ2-7; D possibly matches TRBD1 or TRBD2 (6 bases each). The sequence derives from a woman aged 40 to 50 with Graves' ophthalmopathy. The sample was blood. The CDR3 sequence: CASSQVVGGTYEQYF. The CDR3 nucleotides read TGCGCCAGCAGCCAAGTCGTAGGGGGGACCTACGAGCAGTACTTC.